This T cell receptor beta chain emerged from a study of blood T cell repertoires in COVID-19. Study background: The United States, Italy and Spain supplied acute and convalescent COVID-19 samples. PBMCs, B-cell-depleted T cells, or T cells provided the cDNA or gDNA that made up the material.

Study processing details: Estimates of nucleated cell counts were drawn from the amplification of reference gene primers. Sequenced by immunoSEQ multiplex PCR; TCRdb stores in-frame clones only, minus some. V and J calls and clone size are copied from that table; D and trimming were computed from the DNA. The profile shows 110,000 or so clones, approximately 84% of them singletons. Source material: peripheral blood. This clonotype originated in a woman between 40 and 55 years old with acute or convalescent COVID-19.

CDR3 amino acids: CASSLAREQYF. The CDR3 bases are TGTGCCAGCAGCTTGGCCCGGGAACAGTACTTC. This rearrangement joins TRBV5-6 to TRBJ2-4, with D possibly being TRBD2 (5 bases). From germline, CDR1 is SGHDT and CDR2 YYEEEE. This CDR3 spans 11 amino acids. V lost 0 bases to trimming and J lost 13 bases, with 8 bases between them. The variable domain in full, with the rest retrieved from reference TRBV5-6 and TRBJ2-4, is DAGVTQSPTHLIKTRGQQVTLRCSPKSGHDTVSWYQQALGQGPQFIFQYYEEEERQRGNFPDRFSGHQFPNYSSELNVNALLLGDSALYLCASSLAREQYFGAGTRLSVL.